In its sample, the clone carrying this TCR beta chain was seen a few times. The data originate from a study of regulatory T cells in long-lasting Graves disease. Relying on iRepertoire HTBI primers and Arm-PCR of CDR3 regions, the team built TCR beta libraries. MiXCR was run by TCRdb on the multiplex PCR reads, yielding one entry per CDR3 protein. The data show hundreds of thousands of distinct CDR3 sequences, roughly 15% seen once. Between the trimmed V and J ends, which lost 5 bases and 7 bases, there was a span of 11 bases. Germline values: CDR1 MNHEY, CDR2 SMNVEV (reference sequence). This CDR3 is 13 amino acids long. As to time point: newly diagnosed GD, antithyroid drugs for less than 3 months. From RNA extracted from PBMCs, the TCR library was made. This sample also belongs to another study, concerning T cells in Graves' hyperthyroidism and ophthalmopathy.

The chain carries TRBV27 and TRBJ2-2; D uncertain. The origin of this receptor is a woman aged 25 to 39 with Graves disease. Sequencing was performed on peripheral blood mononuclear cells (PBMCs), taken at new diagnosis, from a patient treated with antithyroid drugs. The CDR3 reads CASSRLVDGELFF. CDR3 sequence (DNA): TGTGCCAGCAGTCGTTTGGTGGACGGGGAGCTGTTTTTT.